A single sample is the source of the 14 T cell receptor beta chains below, sequenced in a study of blood T cell repertoires in COVID-19. Sequencing used immunoSEQ multiplex PCR; TCRdb keeps in-frame clones, though not all of them. The table shows approximately 220,000 clones, with 80% to 90% occurring only once. The sample consisted of PBMCs or T cells enriched from blood (not recorded which). Source of these receptors: a woman in her thirties or forties with acute COVID-19.

The chain links TRBV6-2 or TRBV6-3 to TRBJ2-7, with D unclear. Between the trimmed V and J ends, which lost 6 bases and 3 bases, there was a span of 6 bases. CDR1 is MNHEY, CDR2 SVGEGT, per germline. The CDR3 runs 11 residues. The CDR3 DNA follows: TGTGCCAGCAGCGAGAACTACGAGCAGTACTTC. It yields the protein CASSENYEQYF.

The CDR3 loop reads CASSPVSRGGSGEQYF. The CDR3 DNA follows: TGCGCCAGCAGCCCCGTCAGCAGGGGCGGTTCGGGGGAGCAGTACTTC. The chain uses TRBV4-3 and TRBJ2-7, with D maybe TRBD1 (6 bases). Germline values: CDR1 LGHNA, CDR2 YSLEER. The CDR3 extends over 16 amino acids. The V gene lost 4 bases and the J gene lost 7 bases, with 23 bases spanning the gap.

The CDR3 spells CASSSGGVRTDTQYF. For the CDR3, the DNA is TGTGCCAGCAGCTCTGGCGGGGTACGCACAGATACGCAGTATTTT. The rearrangement joins TRBV7-2 to TRBJ2-3; TRBD2 is a possible D gene (6 bases). This CDR3 is 15 amino acids long. Trimming took 4 bases from V and 1 from J, leaving 12 bases between them. Germline assignment: CDR1 SGHTA and CDR2 FQGNSA.

The rearrangement uses TRBV19 and TRBJ1-4, with D possibly being TRBD1 (5 bases). Trimming removed 2 bases at V and 2 bases at J, with 12 bases between. Germline CDR1 and CDR2: LNHDA and SQIVND (reference sequence). The CDR3 extends over 16 amino acids. CDR3 bases: TGTGCCAGTAGTATACGCGGTCGGGGGACTAATGAAAAACTGTTTTTT. It translates to CASSIRGRGTNEKLFF.

The CDR3 protein is CASSIGRGRDEQFF. The CDR3 DNA reads as TGTGCCAGTAGTATAGGGAGGGGGCGGGATGAGCAGTTCTTC. The chain joins TRBV19 to TRBJ2-1, with D possibly TRBD1 on 7 matching bases. This CDR3 has 14 amino acids. Trimming took off 1 base at V and 8 bases at J, with 12 bases between the two ends. Germline V gene sequence: CDR1 LNHDA, CDR2 SQIVND (reference sequence).

This clone has a single count. The J gene is TRBJ2-5, the V gene TRBV2; 9 positions agree with TRBD2. This CDR3 is 15 amino acids long. Germline trimming cut 1 base from V and 5 bases from J; bases unmatched to any gene: 5. The germline V gene has CDR1 SNHLY and CDR2 FYNNEI. The CDR3 nucleotides read TGTGCCAGCAGTGAAGGACTAGCGGAATGGGAGACCCAGTACTTC. This encodes CASSEGLAEWETQYF.

The gene calls are TRBV5-1 and TRBJ2-2, with D possibly matching TRBD2 (6 bases). Germline lookup yields CDR1 SGHRS and CDR2 YFSETQ. This CDR3 is built from 16 residues. Trimming removed 2 bases at V and 1 base at J, with 12 bases between. The CDR3 spells CASSLRDSRNTGELFF. Here the CDR3 DNA reads TGCGCCAGCAGCTTAAGGGACTCCCGGAACACCGGGGAGCTGTTTTTT.

The chain is built from TRBV2 and TRBJ2-1; 7 bases are shared with TRBD1. The germline gives CDR1 SNHLY, CDR2 FYNNEI. The J segment lost 5 bases and the V segment lost 4 bases, leaving 5 bases of the junction unmatched. The CDR3 has 14 amino acids. The CDR3 nucleotides are TGTGCCAGCAGTGGACAGGGTCTTCACAATGAGCAGTTCTTC. It specifies CASSGQGLHNEQFF.

CDR3 protein: CASSKRTARSSYNSPLHF. In DNA form, the CDR3 reads TGTGCCAGCAGCAAGCGGACAGCAAGGAGCTCCTATAATTCACCCCTCCACTTT. V gene TRBV7-8 combines with J gene TRBJ1-6; the D gene is possibly TRBD1 (6 bases). The germline CDR1 and CDR2 sequences are SGHVS and FQNEAQ. Trimming pared 5 bases from V and 0 bases from J, leaving 17 bases between. This CDR3 has 18 residues.

This sequence joins TRBV7-2 and TRBJ2-1; a possible D gene is TRBD2 (7 bases). The germline gives CDR1 SGHTA, CDR2 FQGNSA. V shed 1 base and J shed 8 bases, with 15 bases lying between them. The CDR3 contains 15 residues. The CDR3 region is CASSLEGGGVHEQFF. CDR3 bases: TGTGCCAGCAGCTTAGAGGGGGGGGGCGTCCATGAGCAGTTCTTC.

V gene TRBV7-9 combines with J gene TRBJ2-1, with 8 bases identical to TRBD2. Germline lookup yields CDR1 SEHNR and CDR2 FQNEAQ (reference sequence). The CDR3 totals 15 residues. The V segment lost 0 bases and the J segment 7 bases; nucleotides outside the gene matches: 5. CDR3 protein: CASSLASGGGNEQFF. Written as DNA, the CDR3 is TGTGCCAGCAGCTTAGCGAGCGGGGGCGGTAATGAGCAGTTCTTC.

The CDR3 spells CASSDAYRGDTGELFF. For the CDR3, the DNA is TGTGCCAGCAGTGACGCGTACAGGGGAGACACCGGGGAGCTGTTTTTT. The chain recombines TRBV6-4 with TRBJ2-2; 7 bases fit TRBD1. The CDR3 runs to 16 residues. Germline V gene lookup returns CDR1 MRHNA and CDR2 SNTAGT. Losses at the gene ends were 2 bases for V and 3 bases for J; bases not matched to a gene: 6.

The V gene is TRBV7-9, the J gene TRBJ2-2, with unresolved D. The ends were cut back, 1 base at V and 8 bases at J, with 8 bases in the middle. From germline, CDR1 is SEHNR and CDR2 FQNEAQ (reference sequence). The CDR3 has 13 amino acids. CDR3 region: CASSLGQLGELFF. The CDR3 nucleotides are TGTGCCAGCAGCTTAGGGCAGTTGGGGGAGCTGTTTTTT. Using reference TRBV7-9 and TRBJ2-2 for the parts outside the CDR3, the full variable domain is DTGVSQNPRHKITKRGQNVTFRCDPISEHNRLYWYRQTLGQGPEFLTYFQNEAQLEKSRLLSDRFSAERPKGSFSTLEIQRTEQGDSAMYLCASSLGQLGELFFGEGSRLTVL.

This clone has only a few counts. The gene calls are TRBV9 and TRBJ2-1; TRBD2 matches at 7 bases. Looked up from germline, CDR1 is SGDLS and CDR2 is YYNGEE. V was clipped by 0 bases and J by 8 bases; unmatched bases: 11. The CDR3 loop spans 16 amino acids. CDR3 sequence: CASSVGGRGLGDEQFF. CDR3 DNA sequence: TGTGCCAGCAGCGTAGGAGGGAGGGGTTTGGGAGATGAGCAGTTCTTC.